This T cell receptor (beta chain) was sequenced for a study of control samples from healthy donors and cancer patients (dated by TCRdb to the early 2020s). Receptor libraries were prepared by the immunoSEQ multiplex PCR assay. Sourced from immuneACCESS, this table was stored by TCRdb with only in-frame sequences that have V and J called. A share of the clones is absent; for the studies checked, an unresolved V gene accounts for under half, and the remainder has no known explanation. The sample records around 90,000 clones, roughly 80% of which are singletons. The top ten clones comprise 19% of the sample. The CDR3 covers 16 residues, taking in both the cysteine and the phenylalanine. CDR3 DNA only is kept here, 48 bases in frame from base 1. Looking up the germline V gene (reference sequence) yields CDR1 LGHDT and CDR2 YNNKEL. This clone was observed a single time. The target of this receptor is not known. One junction end disagrees with the germline gene, perhaps due to a read error.

In this chain, TRBV3-1 (or the pseudogene TRBV3-2) is recombined with TRBJ2-1, and perhaps TRBD2 as D gene, on 7 matching bases. This sequence was found in a man aged 25-45 years in good health. Specimen: blood. The CDR3 sequence is CAGSRPVGGVRDEQFF. The DNA sequence is given as TGTGCCGGCAGCCGACCGGTAGGGGGGGTAAGGGATGAGCAGTTCTTC.